This T cell receptor (beta chain) stems from a study of blood T cell repertoires in COVID-19. About the research overall: Acute-phase and convalescent COVID-19 samples originated in the United States, Italy and Spain.

With 6 bases clipped from V and 2 bases from J, the junction kept 2 bases outside the gene matches. Per germline, CDR1 KGHDR and CDR2 SFDVKD. There are 13 residues in the CDR3. Authors' data handling: By means of reference gene primer amplification, nucleated cell counts were estimated. The repertoire was sequenced with immunoSEQ multiplex PCR; TCRdb's copy has only in-frame clones and lacks some. That table furnishes V, J and clone size, whereas the DNA furnished D and trimming. The sample lists 230,000 or so clones; 85% to 90% were seen once. The chain recombines TRBV24-1 with TRBJ1-1, with 7 bases lining up with TRBD1. The sample comprised peripheral blood. This TCR was recovered from a woman in her sixties with COVID-19, enrolled during active disease. CDR3 nucleotides: TGTGCCACCAGTTCAGGGGGTAACACTGAAGCTTTCTTT. Translating gives CATSSGGNTEAFF.